These T cell receptor beta chains were read from a single sample in a study of blood T cells in healthy people across ages. Via MiXCR, TCRdb re-called the 5' RACE reads, giving one row per CDR3 protein. This table holds approximately 1,700,000 distinct CDR3 sequences, roughly 43% found once. Sequencing input: blood. The receptor source for this set is a human donor in good health. Both conserved end residues are part of each CDR3. The order of the fields is clone size, J gene, D gene, V gene, CDR3 DNA, CDR3 protein. The D gene is left open where the match is weak. The listing skips clone size in some rows; elsewhere it reads once, few, many or a size class.

NA,TRBJ2-7,TRBD2,TRBV6-1,TGTGCCAGCAGTACCCTAGCGGGAGCCTACGAGCAGTACTTC,CASSTLAGAYEQYF
NA,TRBJ1-5,NA,TRBV10-3,TGTGCCATCAGCCTAGGGACCCGTGGACAGCCCCAGCATTTT,CAISLGTRGQPQHF
NA,TRBJ2-7,TRBD2,TRBV5-1,TGCGCCAGCAGATCCGGGCTAGCGGGGGCCGGGTCCTACGAGCAGTACTTC,CASRSGLAGAGSYEQYF
NA,TRBJ2-5,TRBD1,TRBV7-2,TGTGCCAGCAGTCATACAGGGGGCTTGAGAGAGACCCAGTACTTC,CASSHTGGLRETQYF
many,TRBJ1-2,NA,TRBV4-3,TGCGCCAGCAGCCACGGGAACTATGGCTACACCTTC,CASSHGNYGYTF
NA,TRBJ1-1,NA,TRBV29-1,TGCAGCTACTCGGGGGGTTACACTGAAGCTTTCTTT,CSYSGGYTEAFF
few,TRBJ2-7,NA,TRBV27,TGTGCCAGCAGTTTATACGCGGGACAGAATTACGAGCAGTACTTC,CASSLYAGQNYEQYF
many,TRBJ2-6,TRBD1,TRBV27,TGTGCCAGCAGTCCGGGACAGGGGAGGGCTGGGGCCAACGTCCTGACTTTC,CASSPGQGRAGANVLTF
few,TRBJ2-7,NA,TRBV6-2/TRBV6-3,TGTGCCAGCAGTCTCCCAATGGGGGGCGCGTATGAGCAGTACTTC,CASSLPMGGAYEQYF
few,TRBJ2-7,NA,TRBV9,TGTGCCAGCAGCCCCACCCGCCAGGGCTACGAGCAGTACTTC,CASSPTRQGYEQYF
NA,TRBJ2-4,NA,TRBV4-1,TGCGCCAGCAGCCAGCTCATGACGGGACGGACCAAAAACATTCAGTACTTC,CASSQLMTGRTKNIQYF